What follows describes a single T cell receptor (beta chain). What it binds is not known. The junction departs from germline at one end; a sequencing error may be responsible. The second PCR ran about 6 to 11 cycles with a sample-barcoded 5' primer and J-beta primers. Using its own MiXCR run on the 5' RACE reads, TCRdb lists one record per CDR3 protein. In the table there are 890,000 or so distinct CDR3 sequences, 62% of which are singletons. This record comes from a study of blood T cells in healthy people across ages. Study-wide results and limits: Calculation of diversity from one million T cells yielded estimates considered to be underestimates.

In germline, CDR1 is SNHLY, CDR2 FYNNEI. CDR3 length: 13 amino acids. This receptor was obtained from a man younger than 40 in good health. This chain links TRBV2 with TRBJ2-5; D remains unclear. Sequenced: blood. The CDR3 spells CVSNERPQETQYF. The CDR3 bases are TGTGTCAGCAATGAGCGCCCTCAAGAGACCCAGTACTTC.